This entry concerns a single T cell receptor (beta chain). What it binds is not known. This record comes from a study of follicular helper T cells after annual influenza vaccination. Study in general: After each seasonal flu vaccination, blood came on days 0, 7 and 28.

The sample's time point: 2014-2015 season, pre-vaccination. Sorted cTfh were non-naive CD4+CXCR5+PD-1+, either ICOS+CD38+ or ICOS-CD38-. General study results and limits: Most later recoveries of Day 7 ICOS+CD38+ clones were ICOS-CD38- cTfh. Plasmablast frequency change correlated with clonality change in ICOS+CD38+ cTfh.

The protocol was immunoSEQ multiplex PCR, while the TCRdb copy is restricted to in-frame clones and leaves out a portion. The sample carries some 8,300 clones, 65% to 90% recorded once. V was pared by 5 bases and J by 8 bases, with 22 bases between. Looked up from germline, CDR1 is SGHVS and CDR2 is FQNEAQ. This CDR3 has 16 residues. Sample: CXCR5+ CD38- circulating T follicular helper cells from blood, taken on the day of influenza vaccination. Noted subset: circulating Tfh, non-naive CD4+CXCR5+PD-1+ (ICOS+CD38+ or ICOS-CD38-). The genes are TRBV7-8 and TRBJ2-4, with a tentative D call TRBD1 (5 bases). The TCR was taken from an adult who received the influenza vaccine. The CDR3 region is CASSVPVGAGQDIQYF. DNA for the CDR3: TGTGCCAGCAGCGTCCCGGTAGGGGCAGGTCAAGACATTCAGTACTTC.